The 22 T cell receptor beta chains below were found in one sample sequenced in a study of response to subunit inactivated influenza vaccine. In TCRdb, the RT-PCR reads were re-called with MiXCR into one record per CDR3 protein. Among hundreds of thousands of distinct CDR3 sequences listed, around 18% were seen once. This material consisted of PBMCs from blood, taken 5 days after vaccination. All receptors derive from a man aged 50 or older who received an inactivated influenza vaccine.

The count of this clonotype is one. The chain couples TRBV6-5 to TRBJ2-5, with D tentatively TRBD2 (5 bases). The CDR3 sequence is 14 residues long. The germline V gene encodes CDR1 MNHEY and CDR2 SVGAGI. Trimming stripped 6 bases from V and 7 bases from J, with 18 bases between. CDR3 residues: CASRLPGVMGTQYF. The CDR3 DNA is TGTGCCAGCAGGTTACCCGGGGTAATGGGGACCCAGTACTTC.

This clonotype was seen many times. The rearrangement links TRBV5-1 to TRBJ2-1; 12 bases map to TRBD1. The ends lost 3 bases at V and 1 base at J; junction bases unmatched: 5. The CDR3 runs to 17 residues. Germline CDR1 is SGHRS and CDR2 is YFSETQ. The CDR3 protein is CASSWDRGPTSYNEQFF. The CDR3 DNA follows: TGCGCCAGCAGCTGGGACAGGGGGCCGACTTCCTACAATGAGCAGTTCTTC.

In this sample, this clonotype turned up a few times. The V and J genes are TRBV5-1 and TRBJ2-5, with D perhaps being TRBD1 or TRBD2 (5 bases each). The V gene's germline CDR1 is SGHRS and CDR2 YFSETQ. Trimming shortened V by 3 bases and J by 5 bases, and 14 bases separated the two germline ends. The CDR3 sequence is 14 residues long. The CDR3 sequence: CASSWRTEGETQYF. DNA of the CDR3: TGCGCCAGCAGCTGGAGGACTGAGGGGGAGACCCAGTACTTC. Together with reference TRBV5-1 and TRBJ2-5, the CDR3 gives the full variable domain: KAGVTQTPRYLIKTRGQQVTLSCSPISGHRSVSWYQQTPGQGLQFLFEYFSETQRNKGNFPGRFSGRQFSNSRSEMNVSTLELGDSALYLCASSWRTEGETQYFGPGTRLLVL.

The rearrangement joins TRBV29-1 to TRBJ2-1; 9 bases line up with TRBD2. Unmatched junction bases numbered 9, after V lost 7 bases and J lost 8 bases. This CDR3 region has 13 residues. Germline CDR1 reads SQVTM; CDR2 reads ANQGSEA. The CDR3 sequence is CSATGLANYEQFF. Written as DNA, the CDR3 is TGCAGCGCCACTGGACTAGCGAACTATGAGCAGTTCTTC.

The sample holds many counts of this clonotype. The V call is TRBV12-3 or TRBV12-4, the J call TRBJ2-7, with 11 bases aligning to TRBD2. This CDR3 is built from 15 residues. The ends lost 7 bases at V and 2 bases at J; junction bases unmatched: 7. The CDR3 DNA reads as TGTGCCAGCAAGATAGGGACTAGCGGTGCCTACGAGCAGTACTTC. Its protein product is CASKIGTSGAYEQYF.

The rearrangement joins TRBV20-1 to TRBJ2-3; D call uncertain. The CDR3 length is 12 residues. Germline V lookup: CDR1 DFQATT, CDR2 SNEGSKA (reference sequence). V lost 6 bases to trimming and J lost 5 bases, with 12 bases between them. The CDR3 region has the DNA TGCAGTGCAAAGACCTGGGGAGATACGCAGTATTTT. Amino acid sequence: CSAKTWGDTQYF.

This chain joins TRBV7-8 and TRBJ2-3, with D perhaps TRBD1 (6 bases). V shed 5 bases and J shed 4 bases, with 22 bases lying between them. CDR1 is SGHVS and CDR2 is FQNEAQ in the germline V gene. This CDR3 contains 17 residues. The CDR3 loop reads CASSPPTGQGAADTQYF. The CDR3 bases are TGTGCCAGCAGCCCCCCAACAGGGCAGGGAGCGGCAGATACGCAGTATTTT.

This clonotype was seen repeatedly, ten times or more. The CDR3 bases are TGTGCCAGCAGTTACTTGCCCTACGAGCAGTACTTC. Its protein is CASSYLPYEQYF. This rearrangement joins TRBV6-2 or TRBV6-3 to TRBJ2-7, with no clear D. This CDR3 is 12 amino acids long. Germline V lookup: CDR1 MNHEY, CDR2 SVGEGT. Trimming took 1 base from V and 2 from J, leaving 3 bases between them.

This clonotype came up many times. The DNA for the CDR3 is TGTGCCAGCAGTTCTTTGTGGACAGGGGACACCGGGGAGCTGTTTTTT. It is translated as CASSSLWTGDTGELFF. The chain has TRBV28 and TRBJ2-2; 9 positions match TRBD1. V was clipped by 4 bases and J by 3 bases; unmatched bases: 6. Germline V gives CDR1 MDHEN, CDR2 SYDVKM. CDR3 size: 16 residues. The variable domain in full, completed from reference TRBV28 and TRBJ2-2, reads DVKVTQSSRYLVKRTGEKVFLECVQDMDHENMFWYRQDPGLGLRLIYFSYDVKMKEKGDIPEGYSVSREKKERFSLILESASTNQTSMYLCASSSLWTGDTGELFFGEGSRLTVL.

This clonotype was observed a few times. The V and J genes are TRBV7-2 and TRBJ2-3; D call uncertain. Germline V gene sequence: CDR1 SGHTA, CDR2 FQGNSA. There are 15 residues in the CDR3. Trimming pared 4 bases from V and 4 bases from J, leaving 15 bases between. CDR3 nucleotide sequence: TGTGCCAGCAGCTCCTCCACTCCAGGCCCAGATACGCAGTATTTT. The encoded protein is CASSSSTPGPDTQYF.

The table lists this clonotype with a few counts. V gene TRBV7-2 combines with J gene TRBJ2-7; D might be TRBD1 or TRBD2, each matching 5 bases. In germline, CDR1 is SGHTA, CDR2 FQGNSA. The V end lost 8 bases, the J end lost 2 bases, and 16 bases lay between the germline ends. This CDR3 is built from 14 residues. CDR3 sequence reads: CASGSGQTTYEQYF. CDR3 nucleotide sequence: TGTGCCAGCGGCTCAGGGCAGACTACCTACGAGCAGTACTTC.

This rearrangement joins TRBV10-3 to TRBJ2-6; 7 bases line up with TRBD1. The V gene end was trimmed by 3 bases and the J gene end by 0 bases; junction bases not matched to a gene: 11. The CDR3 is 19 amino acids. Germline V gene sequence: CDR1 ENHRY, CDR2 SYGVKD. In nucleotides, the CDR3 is TGTGCCATCAGTGAAGTGTGGAGACAGGGCCCCTCTGGGGCCAACGTCCTGACTTTC. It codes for CAISEVWRQGPSGANVLTF.

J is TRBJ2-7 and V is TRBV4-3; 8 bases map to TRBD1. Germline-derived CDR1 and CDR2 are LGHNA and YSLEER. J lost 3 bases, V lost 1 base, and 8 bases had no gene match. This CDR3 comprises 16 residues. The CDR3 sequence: CASSQATTGTGYEQYF. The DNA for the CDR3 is TGCGCCAGCAGCCAAGCGACTACCGGGACAGGCTACGAGCAGTACTTC.

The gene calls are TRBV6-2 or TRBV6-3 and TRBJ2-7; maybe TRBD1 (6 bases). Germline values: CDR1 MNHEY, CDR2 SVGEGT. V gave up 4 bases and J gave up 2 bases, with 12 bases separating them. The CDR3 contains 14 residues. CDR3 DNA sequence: TGTGCCAGCAGTTCACATGGACAGACCTACGAGCAGTACTTC. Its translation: CASSSHGQTYEQYF.

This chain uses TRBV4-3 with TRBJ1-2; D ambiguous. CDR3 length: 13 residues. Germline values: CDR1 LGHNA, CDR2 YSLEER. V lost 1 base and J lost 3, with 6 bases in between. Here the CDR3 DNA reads TGCGCCAGCAGCCAAGCGGTTGACTATGGCTACACCTTC. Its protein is CASSQAVDYGYTF.

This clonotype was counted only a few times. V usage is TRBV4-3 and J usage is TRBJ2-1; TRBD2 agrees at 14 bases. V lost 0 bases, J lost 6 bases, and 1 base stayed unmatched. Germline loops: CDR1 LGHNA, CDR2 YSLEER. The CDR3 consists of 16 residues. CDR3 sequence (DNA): TGCGCCAGCAGCCAAGATGGGACTAGCGGGGGCAATGAGCAGTTCTTC. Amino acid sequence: CASSQDGTSGGNEQFF.

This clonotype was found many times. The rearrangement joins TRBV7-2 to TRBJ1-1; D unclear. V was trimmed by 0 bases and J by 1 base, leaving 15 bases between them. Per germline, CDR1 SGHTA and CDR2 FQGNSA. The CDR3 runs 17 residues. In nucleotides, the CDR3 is TGTGCCAGCAGCTTAGCGGGCGTGTGGCAGGCGAACACTGAAGCTTTCTTT. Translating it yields CASSLAGVWQANTEAFF.

CDR3 protein: CASAGQQSYNEQFF. CDR3 in DNA: TGTGCCAGCGCGGGACAGCAATCCTACAATGAGCAGTTCTTC. The chain carries TRBV2 and TRBJ2-1; D is perhaps TRBD1 (7 bases). Trimming stripped 8 bases from V and 1 base from J, with 12 bases between. The germline gives CDR1 SNHLY, CDR2 FYNNEI. The CDR3 sequence is 14 residues long.

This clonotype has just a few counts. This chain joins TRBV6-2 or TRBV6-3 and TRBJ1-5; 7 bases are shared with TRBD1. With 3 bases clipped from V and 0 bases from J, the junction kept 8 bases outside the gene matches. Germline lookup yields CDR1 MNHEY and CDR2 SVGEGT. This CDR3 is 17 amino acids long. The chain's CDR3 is CASSYMDRSHSNQPQHF. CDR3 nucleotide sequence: TGTGCCAGCAGTTATATGGACAGGAGCCATAGCAATCAGCCCCAGCATTTT.

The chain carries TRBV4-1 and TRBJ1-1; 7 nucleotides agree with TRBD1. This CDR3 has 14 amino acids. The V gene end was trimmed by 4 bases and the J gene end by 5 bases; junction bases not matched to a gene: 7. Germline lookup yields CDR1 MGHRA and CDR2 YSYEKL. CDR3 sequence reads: CASSPILTGTEAFF. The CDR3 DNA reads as TGCGCCAGCAGCCCTATCTTGACAGGGACTGAAGCTTTCTTT.

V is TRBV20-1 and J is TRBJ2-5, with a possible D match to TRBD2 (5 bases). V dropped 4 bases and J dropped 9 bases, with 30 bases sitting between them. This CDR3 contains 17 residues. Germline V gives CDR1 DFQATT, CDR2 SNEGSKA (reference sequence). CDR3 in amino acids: CSAKPVPAATPDGPQYF. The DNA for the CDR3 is TGCAGTGCTAAACCCGTACCAGCGGCCACGCCGGATGGGCCCCAGTACTTC.

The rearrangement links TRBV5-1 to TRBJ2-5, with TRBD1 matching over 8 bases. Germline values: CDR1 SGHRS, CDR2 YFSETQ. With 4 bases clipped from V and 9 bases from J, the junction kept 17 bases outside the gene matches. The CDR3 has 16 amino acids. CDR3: CASSQGWGQAQAAQYF. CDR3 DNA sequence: TGCGCCAGCAGCCAAGGTTGGGGACAGGCCCAGGCGGCCCAGTACTTC.